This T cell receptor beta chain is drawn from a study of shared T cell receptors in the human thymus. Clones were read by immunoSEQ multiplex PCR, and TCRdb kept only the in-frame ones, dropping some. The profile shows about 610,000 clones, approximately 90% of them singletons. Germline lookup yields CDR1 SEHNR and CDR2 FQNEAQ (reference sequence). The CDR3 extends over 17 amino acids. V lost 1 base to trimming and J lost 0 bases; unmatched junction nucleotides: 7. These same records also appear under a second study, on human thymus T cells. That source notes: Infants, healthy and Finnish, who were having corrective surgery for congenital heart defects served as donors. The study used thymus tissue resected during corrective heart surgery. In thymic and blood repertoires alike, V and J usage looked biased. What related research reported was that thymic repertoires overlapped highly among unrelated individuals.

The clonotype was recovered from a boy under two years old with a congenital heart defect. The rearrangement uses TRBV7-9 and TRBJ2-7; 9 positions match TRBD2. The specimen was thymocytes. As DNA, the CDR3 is TGTGCCAGCAGCTTAGGCGATACTAGCGGGCTCTCCTACGAGCAGTACTTC. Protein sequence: CASSLGDTSGLSYEQYF. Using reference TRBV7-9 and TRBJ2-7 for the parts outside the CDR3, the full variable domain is DTGVSQNPRHKITKRGQNVTFRCDPISEHNRLYWYRQTLGQGPEFLTYFQNEAQLEKSRLLSDRFSAERPKGSFSTLEIQRTEQGDSAMYLCASSLGDTSGLSYEQYFGPGTRLTVT.